This T cell receptor beta chain was captured in a study of blood T cell repertoires in COVID-19. Study-wide background: The United States, Italy and Spain were the sources of the acute and convalescent COVID-19 samples. Sample material is recorded as cDNA or gDNA derived from T cells, B-cell-depleted T cells, or PBMCs.

In the study's own analysis: Estimation of nucleated cell counts was performed using reference gene primer amplification. Sequencing was performed with immunoSEQ multiplex PCR; in TCRdb, only in-frame clones are kept and a portion is missing. From that table come the V and J calls and clone size; the DNA was used to work out D and trimming. The table shows about 100,000 clones, with over 65% occurring only once. Germline V gene data show CDR1 as SGHTA and CDR2 as FQGNSA. V was clipped by 5 bases and J by 2 bases; unmatched bases: 4. The CDR3 covers 15 residues. Sequenced: peripheral blood. This TCR was sampled from a human donor in a cohort sampled during active COVID-19. J is TRBJ2-1 and V is TRBV7-2, with TRBD1 matching 9 bases. The CDR3 protein is CASSRDREAYNEQFF. The CDR3 nucleotides read TGTGCCAGCAGCAGGGACAGGGAGGCCTACAATGAGCAGTTCTTC.